This is a list of T cell receptor beta chains from one sample in a study of cytomegalovirus exposure and HLA in healthy donors. Profiling relied on immunoSEQ multiplex PCR, and the TCRdb table lists in-frame clones only, not all of them. The data contain about 73,000 clones, approximately 96% of them singletons. Sequencing used PBMCs. The receptors originated from a man aged 18-30 years in good health and CMV-seronegative. Both conserved end residues are part of each CDR3. The D gene is left open where the match is weak.

J gene | V gene | D gene | CDR3 protein
TRBJ1-1 | TRBV29-1 | . | CSAQGGEVEWAFF
TRBJ1-2 | TRBV7-8 | . | CASSLGGLWNGYTF
TRBJ1-1 | TRBV6-5 | . | CASSLLVNTEAFF
TRBJ1-2 | TRBV9 | TRBD1 | CASSRGQGDGYTF
TRBJ2-1 | TRBV4-2 | TRBD1 | CASSHAPGQGIEEQFF
TRBJ2-1 | TRBV5-1 | TRBD1 | CASSQQGGPNEQFF
TRBJ2-7 | TRBV7-9 | . | CASSPPGQQLYNEQYF
TRBJ1-4 | TRBV18 | . | CASSPGVIAAATNEKLFF
TRBJ1-2 | TRBV30 | TRBD1 | CAWSEGQGYGYTF
TRBJ1-1 | TRBV5-4 | . | CASSLAGGAVTEAFF
TRBJ1-4 | TRBV28 | TRBD1 | CASRGQGNEKLFF
TRBJ1-2 | TRBV6-5 | TRBD1 | CASSAQGGGGGYTF
TRBJ1-4 | TRBV6-5 | . | CASKMTGSNEKLFF
TRBJ2-3 | TRBV6-1 | . | CASSALAQGRDTQYF
TRBJ2-2 | TRBV9 | TRBD2 | CASSVASGNTGELFF
TRBJ2-7 | TRBV18 | . | CASSPTDYEQYF
TRBJ1-2 | TRBV27 | . | CASSPGQNYGYTF
TRBJ2-7 | TRBV18 | TRBD1 | CASSPPGQKGYEQYF
TRBJ1-1 | TRBV7-9 | . | CASSLGGRGAFF
TRBJ2-7 | TRBV12-5 | . | CASGLTPYEQYF
TRBJ2-7 | TRBV4-2 | . | CASSQGQTYEQYF
TRBJ2-3 | TRBV13 | TRBD1 | CASILTGGGTDTQYF
TRBJ2-7 | TRBV6-5 | . | CASSPQRTVSEQYF
TRBJ2-7 | TRBV2 | . | CATSDRFPSYEQYF
TRBJ2-5 | TRBV14 | . | CASSLSLAYQETQYF
TRBJ1-1 | TRBV9 | . | CASSSGEGITEAFF
TRBJ2-2 | TRBV19 | . | CASTLRGTGELFF
TRBJ2-7 | TRBV5-1 | TRBD1 | CASSLWVGQGTTYEQYF
TRBJ1-2 | TRBV5-1 | TRBD1 | CASSPRTGASNYGYTF
TRBJ1-1 | TRBV7-2 | . | CASSLAERTEAFF
TRBJ1-2 | TRBV19 | TRBD1 | CASSGKRNRGDGYTF
TRBJ2-1 | TRBV5-5 | . | CASSSDRPSSYNEQFF
TRBJ1-2 | TRBV19 | . | CASTRRGGYGYTF
TRBJ2-1 | TRBV5-1 | TRBD2 | CASSLLAGGYNEQFF
TRBJ2-1 | TRBV10-2 | TRBD1 | CASISTGGWNEQFF
TRBJ2-7 | TRBV5-1 | TRBD1 | CASRQGAYEQYF
TRBJ2-3 | TRBV11-3 | TRBD1 | CASSASGQGTITQYF
TRBJ2-1 | TRBV5-8 | . | CASSIPEGRGHNEQFF
TRBJ2-5 | TRBV5-1 | . | CASSLVGQGVETQYF
TRBJ2-1 | TRBV6-5 | TRBD1 | CASGDGTGGFNEQFF
TRBJ2-7 | TRBV30 | TRBD1 | CAWNRDRADLEQYF